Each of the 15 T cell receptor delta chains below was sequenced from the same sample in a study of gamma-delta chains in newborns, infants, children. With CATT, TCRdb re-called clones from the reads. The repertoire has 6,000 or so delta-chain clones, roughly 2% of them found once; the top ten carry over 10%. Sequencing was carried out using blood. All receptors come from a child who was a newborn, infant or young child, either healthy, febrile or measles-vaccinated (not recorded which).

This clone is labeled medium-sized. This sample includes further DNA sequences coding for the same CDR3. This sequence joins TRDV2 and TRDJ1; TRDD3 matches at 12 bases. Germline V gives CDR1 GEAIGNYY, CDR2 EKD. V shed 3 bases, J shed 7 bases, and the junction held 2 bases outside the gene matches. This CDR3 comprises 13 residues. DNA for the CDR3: TGTGCCTGTGACGTACTGGGGGATACTAAACTCATCTTT. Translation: CACDVLGDTKLIF.

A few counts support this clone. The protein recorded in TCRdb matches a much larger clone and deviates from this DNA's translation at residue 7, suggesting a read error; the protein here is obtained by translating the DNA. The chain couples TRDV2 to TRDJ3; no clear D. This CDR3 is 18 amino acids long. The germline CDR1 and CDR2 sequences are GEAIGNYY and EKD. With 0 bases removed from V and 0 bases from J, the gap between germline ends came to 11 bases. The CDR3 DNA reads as TGTGCCTGTGACACCGTGGAGGAGAGCTCCTGGGACACCCGACAGATGTTTTTC. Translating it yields CACDTVEESSWDTRQMFF.

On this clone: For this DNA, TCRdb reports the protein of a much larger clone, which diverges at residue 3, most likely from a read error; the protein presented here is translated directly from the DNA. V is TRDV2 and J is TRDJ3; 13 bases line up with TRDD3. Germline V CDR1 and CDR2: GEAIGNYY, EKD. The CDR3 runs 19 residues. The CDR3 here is CAREKLLGDTAWDTRQMFF. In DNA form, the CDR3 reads TGTGCCCGTGAAAAGCTACTGGGGGATACGGCCTGGGACACCCGACAGATGTTTTTC.

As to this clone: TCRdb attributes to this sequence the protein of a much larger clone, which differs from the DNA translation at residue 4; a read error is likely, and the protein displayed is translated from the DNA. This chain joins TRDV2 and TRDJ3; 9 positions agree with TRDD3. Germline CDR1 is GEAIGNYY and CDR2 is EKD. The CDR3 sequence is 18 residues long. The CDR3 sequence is CACNTGDTRSWDTRQMFF. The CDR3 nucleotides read TGTGCCTGTAACACTGGGGATACGCGCTCCTGGGACACCCGACAGATGTTTTTC.

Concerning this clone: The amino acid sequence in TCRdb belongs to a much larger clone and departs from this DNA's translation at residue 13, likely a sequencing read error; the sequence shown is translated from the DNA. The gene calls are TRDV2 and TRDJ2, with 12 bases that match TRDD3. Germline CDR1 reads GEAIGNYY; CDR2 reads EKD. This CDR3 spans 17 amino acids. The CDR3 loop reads CACDNILGDTLTTQLFF. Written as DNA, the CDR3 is TGTGCCTGTGACAATATACTGGGGGATACTTTGACAACACAACTCTTCTTT.

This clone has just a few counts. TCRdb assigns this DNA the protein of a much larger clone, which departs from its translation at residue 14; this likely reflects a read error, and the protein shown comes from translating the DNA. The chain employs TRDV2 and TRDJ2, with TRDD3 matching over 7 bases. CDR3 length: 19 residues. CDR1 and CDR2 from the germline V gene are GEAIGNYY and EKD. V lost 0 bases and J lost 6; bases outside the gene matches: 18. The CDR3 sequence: CACDTVGGGSGELAAQLFF. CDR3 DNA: TGTGCCTGTGACACCGTAGGGGGGGGATCCGGGGAATTGGCAGCACAACTCTTCTTT.

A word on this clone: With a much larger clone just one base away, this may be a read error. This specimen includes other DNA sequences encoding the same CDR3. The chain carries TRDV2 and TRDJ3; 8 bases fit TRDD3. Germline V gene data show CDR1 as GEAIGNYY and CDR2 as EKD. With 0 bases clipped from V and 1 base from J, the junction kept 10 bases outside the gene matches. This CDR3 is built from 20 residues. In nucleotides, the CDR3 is TGTGCCTGTGACACCTATTGGGGGGATAGCGTATCCTGGGACACCCGACAGATGTTTTTC. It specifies CACDTYWGDSVSWDTRQMFF.

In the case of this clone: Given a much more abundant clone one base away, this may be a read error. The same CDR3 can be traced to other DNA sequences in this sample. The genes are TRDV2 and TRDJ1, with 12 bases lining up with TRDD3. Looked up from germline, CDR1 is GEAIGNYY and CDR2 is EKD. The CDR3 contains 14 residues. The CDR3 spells CACDKLGDTDKLIF. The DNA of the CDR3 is TGTGCCTGTGACAAACTGGGGGATACCGATAAGCTCATCTTT.

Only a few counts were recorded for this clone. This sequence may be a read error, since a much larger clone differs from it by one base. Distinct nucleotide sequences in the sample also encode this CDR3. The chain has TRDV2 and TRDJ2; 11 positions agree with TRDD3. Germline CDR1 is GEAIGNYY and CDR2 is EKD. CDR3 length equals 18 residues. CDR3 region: CACDTVLGDSLLTAQLFF. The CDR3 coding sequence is TGTGCCTGTGACACCGTACTGGGGGATAGCCTTCTGACAGCACAGCTCTTCTTT.

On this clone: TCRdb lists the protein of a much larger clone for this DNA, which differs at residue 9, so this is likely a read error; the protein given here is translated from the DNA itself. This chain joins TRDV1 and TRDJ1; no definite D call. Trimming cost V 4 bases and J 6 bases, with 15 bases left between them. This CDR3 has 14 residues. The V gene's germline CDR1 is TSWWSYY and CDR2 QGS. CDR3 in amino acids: CALGGFTFVYKLIF. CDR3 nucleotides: TGTGCTCTTGGGGGATTTACGTTCGTATATAAACTCATCTTT.

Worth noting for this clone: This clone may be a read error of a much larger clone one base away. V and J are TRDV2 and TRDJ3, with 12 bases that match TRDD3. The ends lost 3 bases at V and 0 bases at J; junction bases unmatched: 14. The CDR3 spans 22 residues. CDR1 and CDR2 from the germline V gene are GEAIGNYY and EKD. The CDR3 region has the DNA TGTGCCTGTGACGACGTACTGGGGGATACTTATCAAGGCTCCTGGGACACCCGACAGATGTTTTTC. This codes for CACDDVLGDTYQGSWDTRQMFF.

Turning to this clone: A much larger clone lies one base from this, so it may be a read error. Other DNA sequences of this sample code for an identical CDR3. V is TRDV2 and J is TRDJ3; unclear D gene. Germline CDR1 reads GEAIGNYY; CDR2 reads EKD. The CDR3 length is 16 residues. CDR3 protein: CACDTVGLLDTRQMFF. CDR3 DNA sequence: TGTGCCTGTGACACCGTTGGGTTGCTTGACACCCGCCAGATGTTTTTC.

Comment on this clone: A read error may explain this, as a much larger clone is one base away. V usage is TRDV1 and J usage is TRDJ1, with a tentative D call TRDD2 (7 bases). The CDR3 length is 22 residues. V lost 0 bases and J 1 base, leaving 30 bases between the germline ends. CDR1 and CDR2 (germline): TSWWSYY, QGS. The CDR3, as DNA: TGTGCTCTTGGGGAACTGGGTTCCTACGTAACTGGGAGTCACTCTTGCACCGATAAACTCATCTTT. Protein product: CALGELGSYVTGSHSCTDKLIF.

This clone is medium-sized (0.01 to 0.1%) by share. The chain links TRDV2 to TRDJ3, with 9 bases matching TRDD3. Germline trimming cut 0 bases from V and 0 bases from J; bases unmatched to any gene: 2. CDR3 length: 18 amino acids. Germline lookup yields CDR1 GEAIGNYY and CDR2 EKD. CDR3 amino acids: CACDTVGDNSWDTRQMFF. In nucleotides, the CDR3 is TGTGCCTGTGACACCGTGGGGGATAACTCCTGGGACACCCGACAGATGTTTTTC.

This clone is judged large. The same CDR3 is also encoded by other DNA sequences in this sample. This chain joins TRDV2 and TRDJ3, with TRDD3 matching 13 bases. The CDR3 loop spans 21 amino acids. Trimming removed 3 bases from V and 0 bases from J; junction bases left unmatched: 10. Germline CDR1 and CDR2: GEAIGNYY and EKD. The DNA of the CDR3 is TGTGCCTGTGACCCAATACTGGGGGATACGCTAGGCTCCTGGGACACCCGACAGATGTTTTTC. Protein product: CACDPILGDTLGSWDTRQMFF.